The rows below give T cell receptor beta chains drawn from one sample of a study of blood T cell repertoires in COVID-19. TCRdb's table, derived via immunoSEQ multiplex PCR, lists solely in-frame clones and lacks some. The data show 390,000 or so clones, more than 80% seen once. Sequenced input: peripheral blood. The receptors were gathered from a woman aged 30 to 39 with active or convalescent COVID-19. CDR3s include the opening cysteine and the closing phenylalanine or tryptophan. The D gene is left open where the match is weak. Not all rows give a size; the values are once, few, many and, for expanded clones, a class.

v_call: TRBV2
d_call: .
clone_size: .
j_call: TRBJ2-7
cdr3_nt: TGTGCCAGCAGTCGCCAAGGGGACTGGTATAGCTCCTACGAGCAGTACTTC
cdr3_aa: CASSRQGDWYSSYEQYF

v_call: TRBV21-1
d_call: .
clone_size: .
j_call: TRBJ1-1
cdr3_nt: TGTGCCAGCAGCAAAGTAGGGAGGAGGACTGAAGCTTTCTTT
cdr3_aa: CASSKVGRRTEAFF

v_call: TRBV21-1
d_call: .
clone_size: once
j_call: TRBJ1-2
cdr3_nt: TGTGCCAGTCCCGAACGCCTTTGGACAACAGGAGCTAACTATGGCTACACCTTC
cdr3_aa: CASPERLWTTGANYGYTF

v_call: TRBV12-3/TRBV12-4
d_call: .
clone_size: .
j_call: TRBJ1-1
cdr3_nt: TGTGCCAGCAGTCAGGGGCTGAACACTGAAGCTTTCTTT
cdr3_aa: CASSQGLNTEAFF

v_call: TRBV3-1/TRBV3-2
d_call: .
clone_size: .
j_call: TRBJ2-5
cdr3_nt: TGTGCCAGCAGTCCCGTCACTAGCTTTTCTGAGACCCAGTACTTC
cdr3_aa: CASSPVTSFSETQYF

v_call: TRBV5-4
d_call: .
clone_size: .
j_call: TRBJ1-2
cdr3_nt: TGTGCCAGCAGCTTGGCCCCGGACAGAAAGAAGAGCTATGGCTACACCTTC
cdr3_aa: CASSLAPDRKKSYGYTF

v_call: TRBV7-9
d_call: TRBD2
clone_size: .
j_call: TRBJ2-1
cdr3_nt: TGTGCCAGCAGCTTGGGACTAGCCGACTACAATGAGCAGTTCTTC
cdr3_aa: CASSLGLADYNEQFF

v_call: TRBV3-1/TRBV3-2
d_call: .
clone_size: few
j_call: TRBJ1-5
cdr3_nt: TGTGCCAGCAGCCCTAACCCAAATGCGGGTCAGCCCCAGCATTTT
cdr3_aa: CASSPNPNAGQPQHF

v_call: TRBV19
d_call: .
clone_size: .
j_call: TRBJ1-1
cdr3_nt: TGTGCCAGTAGTTGGGAGGGGTTCACTGAAGCTTTCTTT
cdr3_aa: CASSWEGFTEAFF

v_call: TRBV6-5
d_call: .
clone_size: .
j_call: TRBJ1-1
cdr3_nt: TGTGCCAGCAGTCGACAGTTAGCGAACACTGAAGCTTTCTTT
cdr3_aa: CASSRQLANTEAFF

v_call: TRBV7-8
d_call: .
clone_size: .
j_call: TRBJ1-2
cdr3_nt: TGTGCCAGCAGCTTATATCAGGGTAGGGATGGCTACACCTTC
cdr3_aa: CASSLYQGRDGYTF

v_call: TRBV5-1
d_call: TRBD1
clone_size: .
j_call: TRBJ1-4
cdr3_nt: TGCGCCAGCAGCTTGGGGGCAGGGGGCGATGAAAAACTGTTTTTT
cdr3_aa: CASSLGAGGDEKLFF

v_call: TRBV19
d_call: TRBD1
clone_size: .
j_call: TRBJ2-1
cdr3_nt: TGTGCCAGTAGTGTACAGGGGCGAGCCAATGAGCAGTTCTTC
cdr3_aa: CASSVQGRANEQFF

v_call: TRBV10-1
d_call: .
clone_size: many
j_call: TRBJ2-2
cdr3_nt: TGCGCCAGCAGTGACAGGGACACCGGGGAGCTGTTTTTT
cdr3_aa: CASSDRDTGELFF

v_call: TRBV6-6
d_call: .
clone_size: .
j_call: TRBJ2-1
cdr3_nt: TGTGCCAGCAGTCCCCCCCGGAGGAAGGGACTGAGGGTGGACAATGAGCAGTTCTTC
cdr3_aa: CASSPPRRKGLRVDNEQFF

v_call: TRBV6-5
d_call: .
clone_size: .
j_call: TRBJ2-1
cdr3_nt: TGTGCCAGCAGTTACGACAGACCGGACTCCTACAATGAGCAGTTCTTC
cdr3_aa: CASSYDRPDSYNEQFF

v_call: TRBV21-1
d_call: .
clone_size: .
j_call: TRBJ1-2
cdr3_nt: TGTGCCAGCAGCAAAGAGTTCGGGAGGGCTCCCTATGGCTACACCTTC
cdr3_aa: CASSKEFGRAPYGYTF

v_call: TRBV10-3
d_call: .
clone_size: .
j_call: TRBJ1-1
cdr3_nt: TGTGCCATCAGGGACAGCTTGAACACTGAAGCTTTCTTT
cdr3_aa: CAIRDSLNTEAFF

v_call: TRBV19
d_call: .
clone_size: once
j_call: TRBJ1-1
cdr3_nt: TGTGCCAGTAGTAGCCGCCGGGGGGTGAACACTGAAGCTTTCTTT
cdr3_aa: CASSSRRGVNTEAFF

v_call: TRBV16
d_call: .
clone_size: .
j_call: TRBJ1-5
cdr3_nt: TGTGCCAGCAGCCGGGGCGTCACTGTCAATCAGCCCCAGCATTTT
cdr3_aa: CASSRGVTVNQPQHF

v_call: TRBV18
d_call: .
clone_size: few
j_call: TRBJ1-2
cdr3_nt: TGTGCCAGCTCCCCCCCGGCGGGCGAAAGCTATGGCTACACCTTC
cdr3_aa: CASSPPAGESYGYTF

v_call: TRBV4-1
d_call: TRBD2
clone_size: .
j_call: TRBJ2-1
cdr3_nt: TGCGCCAGCAGCGAACAAGGGACTAGCGAGAGTAGAAGCTCCTACAATGAGCAGTTCTTC
cdr3_aa: CASSEQGTSESRSSYNEQFF

v_call: TRBV3-1/TRBV3-2
d_call: .
clone_size: .
j_call: TRBJ1-2
cdr3_nt: TGTGCCAGCAGCCAAGTTACAGCTGGCTACACCTTC
cdr3_aa: CASSQVTAGYTF

v_call: TRBV10-3
d_call: .
clone_size: .
j_call: TRBJ1-2
cdr3_nt: TGTGCCATCAGTGAGTCGAATCCGGATGAGGATGGCTACACCTTC
cdr3_aa: CAISESNPDEDGYTF

v_call: TRBV27
d_call: .
clone_size: .
j_call: TRBJ2-3
cdr3_nt: TGTGCCAGCAGTAAGACGGACCCAGGGCGGGGAGATACGCAGTATTTT
cdr3_aa: CASSKTDPGRGDTQYF

v_call: TRBV30
d_call: .
clone_size: .
j_call: TRBJ1-1
cdr3_nt: TGTGCCTGGAGTCCACAGGAGAACACTGAAGCTTTCTTT
cdr3_aa: CAWSPQENTEAFF

v_call: TRBV5-5
d_call: TRBD1
clone_size: once
j_call: TRBJ1-1
cdr3_nt: TGTGCCAGCAGCCCCACCTATGTCAGGGGGACGGACACTGAAGCTTTCTTT
cdr3_aa: CASSPTYVRGTDTEAFF

v_call: TRBV6-5
d_call: .
clone_size: .
j_call: TRBJ1-2
cdr3_nt: TGTGCCAGCAGCCCCGGAGTGGGCTATGGCTACACCTTC
cdr3_aa: CASSPGVGYGYTF

v_call: TRBV5-6
d_call: .
clone_size: .
j_call: TRBJ1-2
cdr3_nt: TGTGCCAGCAGCTCGCGCGGGGGAAACTATGGCTACACCTTC
cdr3_aa: CASSSRGGNYGYTF

v_call: TRBV10-2
d_call: .
clone_size: few
j_call: TRBJ1-4
cdr3_nt: TGCGCCAGCGGCGGGGGGAGGGGATATAATGAAAAACTGTTTTTT
cdr3_aa: CASGGGRGYNEKLFF

v_call: TRBV6-6
d_call: .
clone_size: .
j_call: TRBJ1-2
cdr3_nt: TGTGCCAGCGGGAGTGCGGTTGGCTTCGGCTACACCTTC
cdr3_aa: CASGSAVGFGYTF

v_call: TRBV30
d_call: TRBD1
clone_size: few
j_call: TRBJ1-1
cdr3_nt: TGTGCCTGGGACAGGGCCCTGGGGAACACTGAAGCTTTCTTT
cdr3_aa: CAWDRALGNTEAFF

v_call: TRBV9
d_call: .
clone_size: .
j_call: TRBJ2-1
cdr3_nt: TGTGCCAGCAGCGTAGTGGAGGGAGGCGCCTTATACAATGAGCAGTTCTTC
cdr3_aa: CASSVVEGGALYNEQFF

v_call: TRBV7-6
d_call: TRBD1
clone_size: .
j_call: TRBJ2-1
cdr3_nt: TGTGCCAGCAGCCCCGGGACAGGGTACTCCAATGAGCAGTTCTTC
cdr3_aa: CASSPGTGYSNEQFF

v_call: TRBV6-4
d_call: TRBD2
clone_size: .
j_call: TRBJ2-3
cdr3_nt: TGTGCCAGCAGTGCCCGCGGGGGAGGTGATACAGATACGCAGTATTTT
cdr3_aa: CASSARGGGDTDTQYF

v_call: TRBV7-6
d_call: TRBD1
clone_size: .
j_call: TRBJ1-6
cdr3_nt: TGTGCCAGCAGCATATCAACTACAGGGGGGGAAACAAATTCACCCCTCCACTTT
cdr3_aa: CASSISTTGGETNSPLHF

v_call: TRBV28
d_call: .
clone_size: .
j_call: TRBJ2-7
cdr3_nt: TGTGCCAGCAGGGGGGGACCCGGGACAGTAATCTCCTACGAGCAGTACTTC
cdr3_aa: CASRGGPGTVISYEQYF

v_call: TRBV7-9
d_call: .
clone_size: .
j_call: TRBJ2-3
cdr3_nt: TGTGCCAGCAGCTTCCCTTCTGGCGGAGACACAGATACGCAGTATTTT
cdr3_aa: CASSFPSGGDTDTQYF

v_call: TRBV10-3
d_call: TRBD2
clone_size: .
j_call: TRBJ2-1
cdr3_nt: TGTGCCATCAGGGACTCCGAGGGGACTAGCGGGATAAGCTCCTACAATGAGCAGTTCTTC
cdr3_aa: CAIRDSEGTSGISSYNEQFF

v_call: TRBV4-1
d_call: .
clone_size: .
j_call: TRBJ2-5
cdr3_nt: TGCGCCAGCAGCCAAGAGTTCAAGGTCGGAGGTGAGACCCAGTACTTC
cdr3_aa: CASSQEFKVGGETQYF

v_call: TRBV14
d_call: .
clone_size: once
j_call: TRBJ2-3
cdr3_nt: TGTGCCAGCAGCCAAGCCATCTACTCCGACACAGATACGCAGTATTTT
cdr3_aa: CASSQAIYSDTDTQYF

v_call: TRBV3-1/TRBV3-2
d_call: TRBD2
clone_size: .
j_call: TRBJ2-3
cdr3_nt: TGTGCCAGCAGCCAAGATTTGCTAGCGGCTGGCACAGATACGCAGTATTTT
cdr3_aa: CASSQDLLAAGTDTQYF

v_call: TRBV5-6
d_call: TRBD1
clone_size: .
j_call: TRBJ1-2
cdr3_nt: TGTGCCAGCAGCTTGTACAGGGGGATGGACTATGGCTACACCTTC
cdr3_aa: CASSLYRGMDYGYTF

v_call: TRBV7-9
d_call: .
clone_size: once
j_call: TRBJ1-2
cdr3_nt: TGTGCCAGCGGCCTGACCAGGGAGGGGAGCTATGGCTACACCTTC
cdr3_aa: CASGLTREGSYGYTF

v_call: TRBV6-5
d_call: .
clone_size: few
j_call: TRBJ2-2
cdr3_nt: TGTGCCAGCACCCTTCAAAGCGGTGGCGGGGAGCTGTTTTTT
cdr3_aa: CASTLQSGGGELFF

v_call: TRBV5-5
d_call: TRBD1
clone_size: .
j_call: TRBJ2-3
cdr3_nt: TGTGCCAGCAGCTTGCCGGGACAGGGGACAGATACGCAGTATTTT
cdr3_aa: CASSLPGQGTDTQYF

v_call: TRBV28
d_call: TRBD1
clone_size: .
j_call: TRBJ1-5
cdr3_nt: TGTGCCAGCAATCCGACAGGGGCCTTCAATCAGCCCCAGCATTTT
cdr3_aa: CASNPTGAFNQPQHF

v_call: TRBV19
d_call: .
clone_size: .
j_call: TRBJ1-2
cdr3_nt: TGTGCCACTGCGACAGAAAACTATGGCTACACCTTC
cdr3_aa: CATATENYGYTF

v_call: TRBV25-1
d_call: TRBD1
clone_size: .
j_call: TRBJ1-4
cdr3_nt: TGTGCCAGCAGTTTTCCGGGACAGGGAAGTGAAAAACTGTTTTTT
cdr3_aa: CASSFPGQGSEKLFF

v_call: TRBV27
d_call: .
clone_size: few
j_call: TRBJ1-2
cdr3_nt: TGTGCCAGCAGTTCGGTCACAGGGTCAACGGATGGCTACACCTTC
cdr3_aa: CASSSVTGSTDGYTF

v_call: TRBV10-3
d_call: TRBD1
clone_size: .
j_call: TRBJ1-1
cdr3_nt: TGTGCCATCAGGAAACAGGGGGCAGGCTACACTGAAGCTTTCTTT
cdr3_aa: CAIRKQGAGYTEAFF

v_call: TRBV27
d_call: .
clone_size: .
j_call: TRBJ1-5
cdr3_nt: TGTGCCAGCAGTGTTTTTGAGGATCAGCCCCAGCATTTT
cdr3_aa: CASSVFEDQPQHF

v_call: TRBV6-1
d_call: .
clone_size: once
j_call: TRBJ1-5
cdr3_nt: TGTGCCAGCAGTGAAAAAACCCGGGGGTGGGGTCAGCCCCAGCATTTT
cdr3_aa: CASSEKTRGWGQPQHF